Detailed here is one T cell receptor (beta chain). The antigen remains undetermined. Vbeta (60) and Jbeta (13) primers were used in the PCR. Assay used: immunoSEQ multiplex PCR; TCRdb lists only in-frame clones, some missing. The sample comprises some 170,000 clones, roughly four fifths of which are singletons, and roughly 4.3% rests with the top ten. The data derive from a study of cytomegalovirus exposure and HLA in healthy donors. The germline gives CDR1 SEHNR, CDR2 FQNEAQ (reference sequence). CDR3 length: 13 amino acids. Trimming pared 1 base from V and 5 bases from J, leaving 8 bases between. The study, taken as a whole, reports: In vitro, three CMV-associated chains proved specific for CMV antigens.

This TCR came from a man aged 45-65 years in good health and CMV-seropositive. Sequencing used PBMCs. The chain links TRBV7-9 to TRBJ1-1, with D unresolved. CDR3 loop: CASSLEEVTEAFF. CDR3 nucleotides: TGTGCCAGCAGCTTAGAGGAGGTGACTGAAGCTTTCTTT.